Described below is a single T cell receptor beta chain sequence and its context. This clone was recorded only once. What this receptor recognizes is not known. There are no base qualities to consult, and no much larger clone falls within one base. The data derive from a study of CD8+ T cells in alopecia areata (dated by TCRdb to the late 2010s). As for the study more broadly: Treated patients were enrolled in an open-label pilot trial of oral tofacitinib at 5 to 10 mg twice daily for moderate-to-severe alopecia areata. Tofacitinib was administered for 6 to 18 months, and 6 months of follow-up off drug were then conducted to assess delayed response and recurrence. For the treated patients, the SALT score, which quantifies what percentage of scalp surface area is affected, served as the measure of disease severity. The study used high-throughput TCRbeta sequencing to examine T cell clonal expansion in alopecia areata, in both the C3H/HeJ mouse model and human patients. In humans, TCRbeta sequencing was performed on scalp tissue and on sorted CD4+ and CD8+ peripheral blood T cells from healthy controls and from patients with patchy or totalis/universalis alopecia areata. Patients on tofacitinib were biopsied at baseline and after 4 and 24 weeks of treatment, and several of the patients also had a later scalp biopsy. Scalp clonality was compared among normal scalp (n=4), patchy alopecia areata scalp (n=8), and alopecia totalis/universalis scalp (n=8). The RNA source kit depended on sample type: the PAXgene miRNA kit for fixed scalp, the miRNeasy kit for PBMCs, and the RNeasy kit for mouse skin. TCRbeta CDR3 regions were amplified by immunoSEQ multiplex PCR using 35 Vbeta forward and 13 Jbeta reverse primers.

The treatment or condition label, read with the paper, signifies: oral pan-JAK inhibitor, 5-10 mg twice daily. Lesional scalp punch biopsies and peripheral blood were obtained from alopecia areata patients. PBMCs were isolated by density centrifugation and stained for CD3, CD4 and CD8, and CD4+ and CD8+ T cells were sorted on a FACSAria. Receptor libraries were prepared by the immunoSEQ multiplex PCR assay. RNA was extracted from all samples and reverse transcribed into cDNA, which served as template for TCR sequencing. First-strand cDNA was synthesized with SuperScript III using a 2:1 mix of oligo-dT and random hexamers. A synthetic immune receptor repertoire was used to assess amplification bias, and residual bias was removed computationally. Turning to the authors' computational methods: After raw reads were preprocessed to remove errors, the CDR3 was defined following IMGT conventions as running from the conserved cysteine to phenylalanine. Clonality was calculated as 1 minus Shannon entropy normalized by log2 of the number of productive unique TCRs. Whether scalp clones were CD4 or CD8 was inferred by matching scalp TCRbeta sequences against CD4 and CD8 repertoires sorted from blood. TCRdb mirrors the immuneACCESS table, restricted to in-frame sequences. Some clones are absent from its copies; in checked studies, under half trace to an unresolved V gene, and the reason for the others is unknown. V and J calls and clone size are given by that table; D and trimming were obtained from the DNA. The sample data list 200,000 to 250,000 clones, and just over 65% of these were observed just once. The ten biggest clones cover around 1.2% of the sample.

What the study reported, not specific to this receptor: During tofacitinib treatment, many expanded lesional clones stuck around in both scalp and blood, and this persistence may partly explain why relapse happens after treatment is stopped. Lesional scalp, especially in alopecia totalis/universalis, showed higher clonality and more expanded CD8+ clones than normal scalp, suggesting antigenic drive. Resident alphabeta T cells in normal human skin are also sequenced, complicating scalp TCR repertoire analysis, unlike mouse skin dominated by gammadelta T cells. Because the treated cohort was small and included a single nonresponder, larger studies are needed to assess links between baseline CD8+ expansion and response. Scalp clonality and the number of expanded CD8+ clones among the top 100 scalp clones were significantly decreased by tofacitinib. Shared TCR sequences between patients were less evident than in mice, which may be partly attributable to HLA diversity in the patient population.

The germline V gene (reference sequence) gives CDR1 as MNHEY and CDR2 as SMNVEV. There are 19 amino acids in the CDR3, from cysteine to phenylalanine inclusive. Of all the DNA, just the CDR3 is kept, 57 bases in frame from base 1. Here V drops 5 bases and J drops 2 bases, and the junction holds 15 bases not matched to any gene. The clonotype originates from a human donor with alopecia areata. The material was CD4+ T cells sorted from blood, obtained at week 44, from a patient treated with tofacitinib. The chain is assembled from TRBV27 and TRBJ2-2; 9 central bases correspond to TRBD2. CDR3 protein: CASSTDWGSGGFNTGELFF. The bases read TGTGCCAGCAGTACCGACTGGGGTAGCGGGGGATTTAACACCGGGGAGCTGTTTTTT.